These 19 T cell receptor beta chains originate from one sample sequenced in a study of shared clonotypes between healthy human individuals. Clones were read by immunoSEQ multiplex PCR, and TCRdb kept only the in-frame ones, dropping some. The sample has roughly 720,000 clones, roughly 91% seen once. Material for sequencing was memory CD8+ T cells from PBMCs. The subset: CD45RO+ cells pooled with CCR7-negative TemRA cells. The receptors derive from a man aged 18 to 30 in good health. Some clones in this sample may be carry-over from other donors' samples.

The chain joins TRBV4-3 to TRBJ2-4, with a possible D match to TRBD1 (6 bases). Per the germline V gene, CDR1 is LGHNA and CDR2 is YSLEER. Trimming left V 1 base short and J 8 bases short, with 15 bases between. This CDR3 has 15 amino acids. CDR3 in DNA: TGCGCCAGCAGCCAAGGGACAGCCCCGGGCCACATTCAGTACTTC. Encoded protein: CASSQGTAPGHIQYF.

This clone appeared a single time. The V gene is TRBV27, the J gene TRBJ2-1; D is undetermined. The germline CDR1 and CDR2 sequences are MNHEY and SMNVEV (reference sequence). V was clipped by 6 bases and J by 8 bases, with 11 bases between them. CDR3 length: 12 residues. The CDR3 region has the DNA TGTGCCAGCAGGAGGTGGCAGGATGAGCAGTTCTTC. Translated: CASRRWQDEQFF.

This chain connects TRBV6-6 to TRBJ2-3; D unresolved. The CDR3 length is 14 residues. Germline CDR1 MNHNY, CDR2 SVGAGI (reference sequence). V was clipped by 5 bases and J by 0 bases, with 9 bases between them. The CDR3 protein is CASSRSYSTDTQYF. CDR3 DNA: TGTGCCAGCAGTCGTTCATACAGCACAGATACGCAGTATTTT.

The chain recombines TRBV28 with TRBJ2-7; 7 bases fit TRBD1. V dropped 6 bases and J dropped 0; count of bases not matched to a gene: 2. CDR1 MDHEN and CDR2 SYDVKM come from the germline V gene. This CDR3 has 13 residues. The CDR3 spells CASRRTGSYEQYF. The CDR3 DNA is TGTGCCAGCAGGAGGACAGGCTCCTACGAGCAGTACTTC.

The CDR3 reads CASRTRLNTGELFF. The DNA for the CDR3 is TGTGCCAGCAGAACGCGGTTGAACACCGGGGAGCTGTTTTTT. V is TRBV27 and J is TRBJ2-2; D uncertain. V was clipped by 6 bases and J by 1 base, with 9 bases between them. The CDR3 length is 14 residues. Germline CDR1 MNHEY, CDR2 SMNVEV (reference sequence).

The CDR3, as DNA: TGTGCCAGCAGCCCAGGGTGGTTTGGTAATTCACCCCTCCACTTT. Its translation is CASSPGWFGNSPLHF. The chain has TRBV7-9 and TRBJ1-6; D possibly corresponds to TRBD1 (5 bases). This CDR3 is 15 amino acids long. The V gene lost 5 bases and the J gene lost 6 bases, with 14 bases spanning the gap. In germline, CDR1 is SEHNR, CDR2 FQNEAQ (reference sequence).

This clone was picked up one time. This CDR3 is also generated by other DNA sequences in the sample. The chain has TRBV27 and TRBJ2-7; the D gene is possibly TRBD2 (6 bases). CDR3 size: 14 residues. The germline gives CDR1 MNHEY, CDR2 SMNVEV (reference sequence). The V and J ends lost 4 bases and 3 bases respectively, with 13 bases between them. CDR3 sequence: CASSSRDRVYEQYF. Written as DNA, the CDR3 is TGTGCCAGCAGTTCGCGGGACCGAGTCTACGAGCAGTACTTC.

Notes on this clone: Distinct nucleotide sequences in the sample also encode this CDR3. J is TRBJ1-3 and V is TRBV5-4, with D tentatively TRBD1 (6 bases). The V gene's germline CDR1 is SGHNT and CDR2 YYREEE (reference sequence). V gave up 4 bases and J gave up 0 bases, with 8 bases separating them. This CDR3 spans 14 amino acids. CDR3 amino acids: CASSLDSSGNTIYF. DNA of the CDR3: TGTGCCAGCAGCCTGGACAGCTCTGGAAACACCATATATTTT.

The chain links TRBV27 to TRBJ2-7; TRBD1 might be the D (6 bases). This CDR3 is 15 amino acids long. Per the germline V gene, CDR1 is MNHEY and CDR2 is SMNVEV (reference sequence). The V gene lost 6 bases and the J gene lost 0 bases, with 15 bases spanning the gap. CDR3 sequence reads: CASSPGQMSSYEQYF. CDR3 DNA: TGTGCCAGCAGCCCCGGACAGATGAGCTCCTACGAGCAGTACTTC.

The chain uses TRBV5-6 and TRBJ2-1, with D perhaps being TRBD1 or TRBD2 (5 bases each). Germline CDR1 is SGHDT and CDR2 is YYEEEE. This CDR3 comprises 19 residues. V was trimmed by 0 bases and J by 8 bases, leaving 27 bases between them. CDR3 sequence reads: CASSLVGVGNQLIRHEQFF. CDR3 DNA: TGTGCCAGCAGCTTGGTAGGGGTCGGGAACCAACTAATAAGACATGAGCAGTTCTTC. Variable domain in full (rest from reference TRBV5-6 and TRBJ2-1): DAGVTQSPTHLIKTRGQQVTLRCSPKSGHDTVSWYQQALGQGPQFIFQYYEEEERQRGNFPDRFSGHQFPNYSSELNVNALLLGDSALYLCASSLVGVGNQLIRHEQFFGPGTRLTVL.

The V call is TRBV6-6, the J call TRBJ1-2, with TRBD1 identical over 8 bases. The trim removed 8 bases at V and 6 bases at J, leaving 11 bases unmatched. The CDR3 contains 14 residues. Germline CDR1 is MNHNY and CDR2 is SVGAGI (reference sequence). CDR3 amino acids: CASVDREPLDGYTF. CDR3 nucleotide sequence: TGTGCCAGCGTGGACAGGGAGCCTTTGGATGGCTACACCTTC.

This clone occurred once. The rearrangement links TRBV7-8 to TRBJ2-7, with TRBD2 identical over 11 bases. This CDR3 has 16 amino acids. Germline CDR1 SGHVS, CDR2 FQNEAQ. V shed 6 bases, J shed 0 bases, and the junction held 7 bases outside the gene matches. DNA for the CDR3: TGTGCCAGCAGAACCAAAGGACTAGCGGGCTCCTACGAGCAGTACTTC. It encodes CASRTKGLAGSYEQYF.

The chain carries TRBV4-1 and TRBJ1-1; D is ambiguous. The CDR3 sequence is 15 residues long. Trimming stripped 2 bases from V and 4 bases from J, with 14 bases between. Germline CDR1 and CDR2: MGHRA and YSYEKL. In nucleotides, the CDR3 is TGCGCCAGCAGCCAACTGACGGAAGGGCTCACTGAAGCTTTCTTT. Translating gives CASSQLTEGLTEAFF.

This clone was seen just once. In nucleotides, the CDR3 is TGTGCCTGGAATTCAGGGGGCTACGAGCAGTACTTC. Protein: CAWNSGGYEQYF. The chain combines TRBV30 with TRBJ2-7; 7 positions match TRBD1. The CDR3 is 12 residues long. The junction had 3 bases not matched to a gene; V was cut back by 4 bases and J by 3 bases. Germline CDR1 and CDR2: GTSNPN and SVGIG (reference sequence).

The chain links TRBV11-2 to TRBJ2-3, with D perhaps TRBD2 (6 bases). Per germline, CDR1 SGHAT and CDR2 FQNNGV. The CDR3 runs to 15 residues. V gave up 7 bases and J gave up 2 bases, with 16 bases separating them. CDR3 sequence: CASTSRGALTDTQYF. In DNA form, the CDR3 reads TGTGCCAGCACCAGTCGCGGGGCTCTCACAGATACGCAGTATTTT.

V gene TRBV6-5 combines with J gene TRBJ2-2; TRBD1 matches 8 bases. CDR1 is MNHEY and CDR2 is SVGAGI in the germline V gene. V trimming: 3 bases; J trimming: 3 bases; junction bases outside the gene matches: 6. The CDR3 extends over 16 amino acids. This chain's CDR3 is CASSYNQGAYTGELFF. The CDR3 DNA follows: TGTGCCAGCAGTTATAACCAGGGGGCGTACACCGGGGAGCTGTTTTTT.

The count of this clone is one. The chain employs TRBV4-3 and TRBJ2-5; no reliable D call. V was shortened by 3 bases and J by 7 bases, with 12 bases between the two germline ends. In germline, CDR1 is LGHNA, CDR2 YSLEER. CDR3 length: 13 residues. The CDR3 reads CASSQSSLGTQYF. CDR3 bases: TGCGCCAGCAGCCAGAGTAGCCTTGGGACCCAGTACTTC.

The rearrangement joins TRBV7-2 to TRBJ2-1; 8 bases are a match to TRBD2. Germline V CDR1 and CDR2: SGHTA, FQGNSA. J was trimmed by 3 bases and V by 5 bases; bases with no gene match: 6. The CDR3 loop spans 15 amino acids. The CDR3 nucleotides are TGTGCCAGCAGCATCCGGGGGGGTGGCTACAATGAGCAGTTCTTC. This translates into CASSIRGGGYNEQFF.

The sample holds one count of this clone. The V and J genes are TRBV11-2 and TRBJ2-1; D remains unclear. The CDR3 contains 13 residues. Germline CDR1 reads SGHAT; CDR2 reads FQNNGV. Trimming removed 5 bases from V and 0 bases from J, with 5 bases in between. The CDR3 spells CASSPRSYNEQFF. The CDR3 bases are TGTGCCAGCAGCCCTCGCTCCTACAATGAGCAGTTCTTC.